The 8 T cell receptor beta chains below come from one sample, sequenced in a study of shared T cell receptors in the human thymus. Profiled with immunoSEQ multiplex PCR; TCRdb holds only in-frame clones, not every one. Here the sample spans hundreds of thousands of clones, approximately 89% being singletons. Another study also made use of these data, one on human thymus T cells.

Sequencing was done on a sample of thymocytes. The receptors derive from a boy younger than two with a congenital heart defect.

The V and J genes are TRBV11-2 and TRBJ2-7; D might be TRBD1 (6 bases). This CDR3 is built from 15 residues. Germline assignment: CDR1 SGHAT and CDR2 FQNNGV. V lost 3 bases, J lost 3 bases, and 15 bases lay in between. The CDR3 reads CASSLMFKGGYEQYF. The CDR3, as DNA: TGTGCCAGCAGCTTGATGTTCAAAGGGGGCTACGAGCAGTACTTC.

The chain is built from TRBV4-2 and TRBJ1-1; D ambiguous. The CDR3 sequence is 12 residues long. Germline V gene data show CDR1 as LGHNA and CDR2 as YNFKEQ. Trimming took off 0 bases at V and 8 bases at J, with 7 bases between the two ends. As DNA, the CDR3 is TGTGCCAGCAGCCAAGACTCTAGGGAAGCTTTCTTT. Its translation is CASSQDSREAFF.

The rearrangement uses TRBV4-1 and TRBJ2-3; 10 bases align to TRBD2. This CDR3 comprises 16 residues. The V gene's germline CDR1 is MGHRA and CDR2 YSYEKL. V shed 0 bases and J 4 bases; nucleotides not matched to a gene: 4. The CDR3 region has the DNA TGCGCCAGCAGCCAAGAGGGACTAGCGATCTCAGATACGCAGTATTTT. Translating gives CASSQEGLAISDTQYF.

The chain combines TRBV6-1 with TRBJ1-5; weak D call: TRBD1 (6 bases). The CDR3 length is 18 residues. In germline, CDR1 is MNHNS, CDR2 SASEGT. Between the trimmed V and J ends, which lost 4 bases and 6 bases, there was a span of 25 bases. The CDR3 DNA reads TGTGCCAGCAGTGGACAGACAGGCTTTTATGAAGTTTCTCAGCCCCAGCATTTT. Translating gives CASSGQTGFYEVSQPQHF.

The genes are TRBV6-5 and TRBJ1-1, with 7 bases fitting TRBD1. CDR3 length: 12 residues. Germline V gives CDR1 MNHEY, CDR2 SVGAGI. Trimming at V came to 6 bases and at J to 11 bases, leaving 9 bases not matched to a gene. DNA of the CDR3: TGTGCCAGCAGAAGACAGGGTCTGGGGGCTTTCTTT. It encodes CASRRQGLGAFF.

This clone was counted once. The chain is built from TRBV27 and TRBJ2-3; TRBD2 agrees at 9 bases. The CDR3 sequence is 16 residues long. Germline-derived CDR1 and CDR2 are MNHEY and SMNVEV (reference sequence). J gave up 1 base and V 6 bases, and 8 bases lay outside the gene matches. CDR3 protein: CASSPHQRGGTDTQYF. As DNA, the CDR3 is TGTGCCAGCAGCCCTCATCAGCGGGGGGGCACAGATACGCAGTATTTT.

The rearrangement links TRBV27 to TRBJ2-1, with 13 positions matching TRBD2. The CDR3 covers 15 residues. Germline CDR1 MNHEY, CDR2 SMNVEV (reference sequence). Trimming took 2 bases from V and 9 from J; bases not matched to a gene: 4. The CDR3: CASSLGLAGVREQFF. The CDR3, as DNA: TGTGCCAGCAGTTTAGGACTAGCGGGAGTTCGTGAGCAGTTCTTC.

This chain joins TRBV27 and TRBJ2-3; D possibly corresponds to TRBD1 (6 bases). V was trimmed by 6 bases and J by 2 bases, leaving 15 bases between them. This CDR3 comprises 15 residues. From germline, CDR1 is MNHEY and CDR2 SMNVEV (reference sequence). In DNA, the CDR3 is TGTGCCAGCAGACCGACAGGTCTTGACACAGATACGCAGTATTTT. Residues: CASRPTGLDTDTQYF.